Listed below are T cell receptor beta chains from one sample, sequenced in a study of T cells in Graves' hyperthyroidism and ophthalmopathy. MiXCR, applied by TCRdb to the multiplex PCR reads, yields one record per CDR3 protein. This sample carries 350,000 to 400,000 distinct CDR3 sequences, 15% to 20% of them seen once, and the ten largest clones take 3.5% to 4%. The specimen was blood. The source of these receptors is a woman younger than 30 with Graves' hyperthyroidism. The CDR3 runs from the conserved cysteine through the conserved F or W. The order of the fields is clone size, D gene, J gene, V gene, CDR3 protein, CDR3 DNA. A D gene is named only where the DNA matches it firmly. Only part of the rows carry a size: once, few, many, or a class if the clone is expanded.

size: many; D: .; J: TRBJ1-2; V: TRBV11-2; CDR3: CASRGADGYTF; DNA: TGTGCCAGCCGGGGCGCAGATGGCTACACCTTC
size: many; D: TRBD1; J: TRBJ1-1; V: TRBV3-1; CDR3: CASSQDRGPGVGTEAFF; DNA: TGTGCCAGCAGCCAAGACAGGGGGCCTGGAGTAGGCACTGAAGCTTTCTTT
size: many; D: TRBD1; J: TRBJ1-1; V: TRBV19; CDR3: CASKRTGGNTEAFF; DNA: TGTGCCAGTAAACGGACAGGGGGGAACACTGAAGCTTTCTTT
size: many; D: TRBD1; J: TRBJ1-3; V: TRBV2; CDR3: CASSGPGGTMYF; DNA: TGTGCCAGCAGTGGACCAGGGGGGACTATGTATTTT
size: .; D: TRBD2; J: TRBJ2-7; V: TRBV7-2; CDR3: CASSMDGGAIGEQYF; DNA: TGTGCCAGCAGTATGGACGGGGGGGCCATAGGGGAGCAGTACTTC
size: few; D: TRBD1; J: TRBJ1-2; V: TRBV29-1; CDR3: CSVDTGAGNYGYTF; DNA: TGCAGCGTCGATACAGGGGCTGGGAACTATGGCTACACCTTC
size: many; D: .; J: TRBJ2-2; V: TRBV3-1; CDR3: CASSQDLVLGGELFF; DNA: TGTGCCAGCAGCCAAGACTTAGTTTTGGGCGGGGAGCTGTTTTTT
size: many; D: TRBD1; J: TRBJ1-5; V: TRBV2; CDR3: CASSTTGAGQPQHF; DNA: TGTGCCAGCAGTACTACAGGGGCAGGGCAGCCCCAGCATTTT
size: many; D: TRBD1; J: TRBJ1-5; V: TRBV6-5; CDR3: CASSTRTGFDQPQHF; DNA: TGTGCCAGCAGTACTAGGACAGGCTTCGATCAGCCCCAGCATTTT
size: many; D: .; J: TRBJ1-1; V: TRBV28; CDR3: CASSLEGVGAFF; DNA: TGTGCCAGCAGTTTAGAAGGGGTAGGGGCTTTCTTT
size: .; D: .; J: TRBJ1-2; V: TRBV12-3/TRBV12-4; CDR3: CASFYTASNGYTF; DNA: TGTGCCAGCTTCTACACAGCAAGTAATGGCTACACCTTC
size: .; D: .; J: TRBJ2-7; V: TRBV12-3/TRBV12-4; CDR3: CASSSYVPGFYEQYF; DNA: TGTGCCAGCAGTAGCTATGTACCCGGTTTCTACGAGCAGTACTTC
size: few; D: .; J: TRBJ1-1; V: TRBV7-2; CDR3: CASSLSDMNTEACF; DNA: TGTGCCAGCAGCTTATCGGACATGAACACTGAAGCTTGCTTT
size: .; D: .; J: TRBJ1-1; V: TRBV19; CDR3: CASSIRRNTEAFF; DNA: TGTGCCAGTAGTATCAGACGGAACACTGAAGCTTTCTTT
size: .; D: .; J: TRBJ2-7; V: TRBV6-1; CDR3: CASRRDNYEQYF; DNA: TGTGCCAGCAGAAGGGACAACTACGAGCAGTACTTC
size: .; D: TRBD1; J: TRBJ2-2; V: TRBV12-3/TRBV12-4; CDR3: CASGEDRDTGELFF; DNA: TGTGCCAGCGGGGAAGACAGGGACACCGGGGAGCTGTTTTTT
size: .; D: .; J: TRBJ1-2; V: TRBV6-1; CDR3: CAIFRLNYGYTF; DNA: TGTGCCATCTTCAGACTAAACTATGGCTACACCTTC
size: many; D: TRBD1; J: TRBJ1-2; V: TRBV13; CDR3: CASSSDTDRGYGYTF; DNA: TGTGCCAGCAGCTCCGACACCGACAGGGGTTATGGCTACACCTTC
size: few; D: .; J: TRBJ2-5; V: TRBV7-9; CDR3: CASSFNPGVRQETQYF; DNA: TGTGCCAGCAGTTTCAACCCGGGGGTTCGACAAGAGACCCAGTACTTC
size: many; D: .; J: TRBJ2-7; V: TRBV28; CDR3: CASSLMYEQYF; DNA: TGTGCCAGCAGTTTGATGTACGAGCAGTACTTC
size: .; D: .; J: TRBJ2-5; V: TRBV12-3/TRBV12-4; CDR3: CASSSDREQETQYF; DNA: TGTGCCAGCAGTTCAGACCGGGAGCAAGAGACCCAGTACTTC
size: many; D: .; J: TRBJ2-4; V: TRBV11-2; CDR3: CASSLGGRNIQYF; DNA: TGTGCCAGCAGCTTGGGGGGCCGCAACATTCAGTACTTC
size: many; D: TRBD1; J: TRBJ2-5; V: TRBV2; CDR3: CASTDGQGARETQYF; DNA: TGTGCCAGCACAGACGGACAGGGGGCGAGGGAGACCCAGTACTTC
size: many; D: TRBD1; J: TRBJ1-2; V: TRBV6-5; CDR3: CASSYSDRDGYTF; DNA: TGTGCCAGCAGTTACTCGGACAGGGATGGCTACACCTTC
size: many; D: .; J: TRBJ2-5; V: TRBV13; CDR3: CASSLVEAVETQYF; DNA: TGTGCCAGCAGCTTAGTAGAGGCGGTGGAGACCCAGTACTTC
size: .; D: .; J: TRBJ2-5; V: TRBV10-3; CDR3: CAIVAAEGGGETQNF; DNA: TGTGCCATCGTGGCCGCTGAGGGAGGCGGAGAGACCCAGAACTTC
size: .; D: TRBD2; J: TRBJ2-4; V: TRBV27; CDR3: CASSLLPGTSGGPGKNIQYF; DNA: TGTGCCAGCAGTCTACTCCCCGGGACTAGCGGGGGGCCTGGCAAAAACATTCAGTACTTC
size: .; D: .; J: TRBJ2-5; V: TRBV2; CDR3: CASVWSKETQYF; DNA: TGTGCCAGTGTTTGGAGTAAAGAGACCCAGTACTTC
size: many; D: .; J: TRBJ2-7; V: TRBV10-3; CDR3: CAISEGQKTYEQYF; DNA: TGTGCCATCAGTGAGGGGCAGAAAACCTACGAGCAGTACTTC
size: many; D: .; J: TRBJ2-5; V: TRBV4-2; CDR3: CASSPNPGVQETQYF; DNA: TGTGCCAGCAGCCCCAATCCGGGAGTCCAAGAGACCCAGTACTTC
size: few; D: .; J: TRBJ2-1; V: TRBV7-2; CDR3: CASSMVISPYNEQFF; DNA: TGTGCCAGCAGCATGGTGATTTCCCCCTACAATGAGCAGTTCTTC
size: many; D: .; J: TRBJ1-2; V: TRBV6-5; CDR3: CASMGTRPNGYTF; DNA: TGTGCCAGCATGGGAACAAGGCCTAATGGCTACACCTTC
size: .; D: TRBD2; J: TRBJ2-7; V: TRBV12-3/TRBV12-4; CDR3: CASSFGGASHEQYF; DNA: TGTGCCAGCAGTTTCGGGGGGGCCTCCCACGAGCAGTACTTC
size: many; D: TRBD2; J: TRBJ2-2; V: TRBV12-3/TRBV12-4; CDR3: CASRGLANTGELFF; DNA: TGTGCCAGCAGGGGACTAGCAAACACCGGGGAGCTGTTTTTT
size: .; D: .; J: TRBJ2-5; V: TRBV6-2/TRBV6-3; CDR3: CASSGRAGETQYF; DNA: TGTGCCAGCAGTGGCCGCGCTGGGGAGACCCAGTACTTC
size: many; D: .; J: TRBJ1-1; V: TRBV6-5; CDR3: CASSFLEQNTEAFF; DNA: TGTGCCAGCAGTTTTTTAGAGCAGAACACTGAAGCTTTCTTT
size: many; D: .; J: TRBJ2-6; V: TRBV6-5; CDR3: CASSYEPGGAGANVLTF; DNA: TGTGCCAGCAGTTACGAACCGGGGGGCGCTGGGGCCAACGTCCTGACTTTC
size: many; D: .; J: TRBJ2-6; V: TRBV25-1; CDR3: CASSDSGSGANVLTF; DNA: TGTGCCAGCAGTGACAGCGGATCTGGGGCCAACGTCCTGACTTTC
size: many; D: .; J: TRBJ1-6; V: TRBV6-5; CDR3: CASCYSQGTDSPLHF; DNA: TGTGCCAGCTGTTACTCGCAGGGTACGGATTCACCCCTCCACTTT
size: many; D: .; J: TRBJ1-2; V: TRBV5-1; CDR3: CASSFGRDLGYTF; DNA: TGCGCCAGCAGCTTCGGCAGGGACCTTGGCTACACCTTC
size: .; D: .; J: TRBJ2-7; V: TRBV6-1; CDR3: CASSEGRGSYEQYF; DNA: TGTGCCAGCAGTGAGGGACGTGGATCCTACGAGCAGTACTTC
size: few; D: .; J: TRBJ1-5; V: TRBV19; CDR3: CATSSESPGGAGPPGQPQHF; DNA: TGTGCCACCTCGTCAGAGTCCCCTGGGGGGGCAGGCCCTCCGGGTCAGCCCCAGCATTTT
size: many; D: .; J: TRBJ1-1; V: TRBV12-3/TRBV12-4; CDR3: CASSLWGLNTEAFF; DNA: TGTGCCAGCAGTTTATGGGGCCTTAACACTGAAGCTTTCTTT
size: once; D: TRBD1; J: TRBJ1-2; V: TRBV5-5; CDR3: CASSLALRTGNGYTF; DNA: TGTGCCAGCAGCTTGGCCCTTCGGACAGGGAATGGCTACACCTTC
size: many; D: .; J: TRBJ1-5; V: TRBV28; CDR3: CASSTGPSNQPQHF; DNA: TGTGCCAGCAGTACCGGGCCTAGCAATCAGCCCCAGCATTTT
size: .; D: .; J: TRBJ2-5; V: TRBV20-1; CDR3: CSADDGGLRGPQETQYF; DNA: TGCAGTGCAGACGACGGGGGGCTGCGGGGGCCGCAAGAGACCCAGTACTTC
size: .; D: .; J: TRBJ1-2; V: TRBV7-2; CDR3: CASSLGQTYGYTF; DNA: TGTGCCAGCAGCCTAGGACAGACCTATGGCTACACCTTC
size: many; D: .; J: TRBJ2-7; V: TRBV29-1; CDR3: CSVERMSSYEQYF; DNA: TGCAGCGTTGAACGGATGAGCTCCTACGAGCAGTACTTC
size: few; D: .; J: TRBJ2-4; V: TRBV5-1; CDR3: CASSWDRGGAYF; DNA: TGCGCCAGCAGCTGGGACCGCGGGGGCGCGTACTTC
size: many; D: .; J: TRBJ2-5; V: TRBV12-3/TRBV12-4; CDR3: CASSSGTRAFLAPETQYF; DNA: TGTGCCAGCAGTTCCGGGACAAGGGCTTTCCTGGCCCCGGAGACCCAGTACTTC
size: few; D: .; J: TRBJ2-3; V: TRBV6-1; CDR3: CASSERLQRGRITDTQYF; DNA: TGTGCCAGCAGTGAACGGCTGCAGAGGGGCCGTATCACAGATACGCAGTATTTT
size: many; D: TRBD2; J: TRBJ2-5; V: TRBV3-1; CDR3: CASSTRGSGGSETQYF; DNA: TGTGCCAGCAGCACCCGTGGGAGCGGGGGGTCGGAGACCCAGTACTTC
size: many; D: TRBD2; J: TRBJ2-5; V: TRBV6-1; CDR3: CASTRAGGKETQYF; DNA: TGTGCCAGCACCCGAGCGGGGGGGAAAGAGACCCAGTACTTC
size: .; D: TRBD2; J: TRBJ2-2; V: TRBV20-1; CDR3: CSAPVRGGLASGELFF; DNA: TGCAGCGCCCCCGTTCGAGGAGGACTAGCATCTGGGGAGCTGTTTTTT
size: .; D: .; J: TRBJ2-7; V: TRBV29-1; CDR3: CSVSSWAASYEQYF; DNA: TGCAGCGTCTCCTCGTGGGCCGCTTCCTACGAGCAGTACTTC